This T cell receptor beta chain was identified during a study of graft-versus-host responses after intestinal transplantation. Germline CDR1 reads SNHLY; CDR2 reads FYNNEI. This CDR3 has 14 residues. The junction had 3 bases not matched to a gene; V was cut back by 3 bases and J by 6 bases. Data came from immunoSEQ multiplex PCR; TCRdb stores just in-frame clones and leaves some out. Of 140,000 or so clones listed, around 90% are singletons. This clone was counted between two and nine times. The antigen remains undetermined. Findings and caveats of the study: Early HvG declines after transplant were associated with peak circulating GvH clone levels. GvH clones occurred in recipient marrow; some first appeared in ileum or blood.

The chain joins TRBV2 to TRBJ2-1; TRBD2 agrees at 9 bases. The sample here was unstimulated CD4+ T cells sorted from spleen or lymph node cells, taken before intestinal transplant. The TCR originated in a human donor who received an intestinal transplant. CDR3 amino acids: CASSEASGINEQFF. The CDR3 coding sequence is TGTGCCAGCAGTGAGGCTAGCGGGATCAATGAGCAGTTCTTC.